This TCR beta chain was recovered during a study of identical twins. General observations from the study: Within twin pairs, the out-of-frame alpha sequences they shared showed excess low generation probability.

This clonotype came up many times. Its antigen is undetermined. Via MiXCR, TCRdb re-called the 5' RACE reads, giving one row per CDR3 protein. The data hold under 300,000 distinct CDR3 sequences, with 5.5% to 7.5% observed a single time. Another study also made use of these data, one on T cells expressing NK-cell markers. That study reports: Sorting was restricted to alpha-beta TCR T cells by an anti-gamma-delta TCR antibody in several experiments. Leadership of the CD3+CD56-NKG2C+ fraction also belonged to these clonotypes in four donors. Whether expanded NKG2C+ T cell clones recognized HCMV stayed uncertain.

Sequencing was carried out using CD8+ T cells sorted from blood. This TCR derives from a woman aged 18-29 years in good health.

This chain's CDR3 is CAILVGEETQYF. The CDR3 DNA reads as TGTGCCATCTTAGTGGGCGAAGAGACCCAGTACTTC. The rearrangement uses TRBV24-1 and TRBJ2-5; the D is unclear. The V and J ends lost 11 bases and 3 bases respectively, with 12 bases between them. The CDR3 spans 12 residues. Germline lookup yields CDR1 KGHDR and CDR2 SFDVKD.